This T cell receptor beta chain was profiled in a study of blood T cell repertoires in COVID-19. Overall study context: The United States, Italy and Spain were the sources of the acute and convalescent COVID-19 samples. T cells, B-cell-depleted T cells, or PBMCs supplied cDNA or gDNA.

Methods used by the authors: Counts of nucleated cells, estimated from reference gene primer amplification, were obtained. Profiled with immunoSEQ multiplex PCR; TCRdb holds only in-frame clones, not every one. V and J calls and clone size come straight from that table; D and trimming were deduced from the DNA. Of fewer than 110,000 clones listed, around 92% are singletons. Sequenced material: peripheral blood. The receptor comes from a woman aged 55-69 years with acute or convalescent COVID-19.

The CDR3 region has the DNA TGTGCCAGCAGTGAAGGGCAATTTAGCACAGATACGCAGTATTTT. This encodes CASSEGQFSTDTQYF. The rearrangement uses TRBV6-1 and TRBJ2-3; D gene uncertain. The V end lost 1 base, the J end lost 0 bases, and 8 bases lay between the germline ends. Per the germline V gene, CDR1 is MNHNS and CDR2 is SASEGT. The CDR3 consists of 15 residues.